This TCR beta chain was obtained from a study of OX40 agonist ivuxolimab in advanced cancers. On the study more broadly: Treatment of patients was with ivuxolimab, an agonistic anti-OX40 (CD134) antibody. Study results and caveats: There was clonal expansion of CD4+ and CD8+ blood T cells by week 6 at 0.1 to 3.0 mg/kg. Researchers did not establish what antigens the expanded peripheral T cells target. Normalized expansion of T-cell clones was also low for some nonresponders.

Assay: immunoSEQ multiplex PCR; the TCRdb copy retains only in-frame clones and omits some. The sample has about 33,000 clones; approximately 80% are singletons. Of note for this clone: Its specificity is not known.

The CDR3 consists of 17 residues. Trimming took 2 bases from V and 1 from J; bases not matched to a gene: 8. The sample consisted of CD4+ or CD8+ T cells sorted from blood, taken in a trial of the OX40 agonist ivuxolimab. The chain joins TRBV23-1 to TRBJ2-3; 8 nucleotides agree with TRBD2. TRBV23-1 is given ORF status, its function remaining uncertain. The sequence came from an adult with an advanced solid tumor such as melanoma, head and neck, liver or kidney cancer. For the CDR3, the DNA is TGCGCCAGCAGTCAACGCGGGGGGTGTGCGGGCACAGATACGCAGTATTTT. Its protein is CASSQRGGCAGTDTQYF.